This TCR beta chain was captured in a study of blood T cell repertoires in COVID-19. Original processing notes: Reference gene primer amplification gave estimated nucleated cell counts. Some clones are missing from TCRdb's copy, which holds only in-frame ones; the method was immunoSEQ multiplex PCR. That table gives V, J and clone size, and the DNA gave D and trimming. The table has about 380,000 clones, 85% to 90% seen once. The sample comprised peripheral blood. The receptor comes from a man between 18 and 29 years old with active or convalescent COVID-19.

For the CDR3, the DNA is TGCAGCGTTGACCCGGCCGGGGTCTATGATGGCTACACCTTC. It yields the protein CSVDPAGVYDGYTF. The V gene is TRBV29-1, the J gene TRBJ1-2; D is undetermined. This CDR3 contains 14 residues. With 3 bases removed from V and 6 bases from J, the gap between germline ends came to 17 bases. The germline V gene has CDR1 SQVTM and CDR2 ANQGSEA.